A selection of T cell receptor beta chains follows, all from one sample in a study of T cells in Graves' hyperthyroidism and ophthalmopathy. TCRdb ran MiXCR on the multiplex PCR reads and lists one entry per CDR3 protein. Found here are roughly 300,000 distinct CDR3 sequences, 14% of them singletons; the top ten hold 20% to 25%. The sequenced sample was blood. Every receptor here comes from a woman in her 30s with Graves' hyperthyroidism. The CDR3 runs from the conserved cysteine through the conserved F or W. D genes are given only for firm matches. The size of a clone is reported for some rows only, either as once, few or many, or as a class for expanded clones.

size: many; D: .; length: 16; J: TRBJ1-1; V: TRBV28; DNA: TGTGCCAGCAGTCTAAACACAGGGAATCCGAACACTGAAGCTTTCTTT; CDR3: CASSLNTGNPNTEAFF
size: many; D: TRBD2; length: 14; J: TRBJ2-3; V: TRBV2; DNA: TGTGCCAGCCGGGAGCGGGAGGTAACAGATACGCAGTATTTT; CDR3: CASREREVTDTQYF
size: many; D: TRBD1; length: 13; J: TRBJ2-3; V: TRBV7-3; DNA: TGTGCCAGCAGCGCGACAGGGCCAGATACGCAGTATTTT; CDR3: CASSATGPDTQYF
size: many; D: .; length: 13; J: TRBJ2-5; V: TRBV9; DNA: TGTGCCAGCAGCGTCGGGAGTGGCGAGACCCAGTACTTC; CDR3: CASSVGSGETQYF
size: many; D: TRBD1; length: 14; J: TRBJ2-1; V: TRBV24-1; DNA: TGTGCCACCAGGGACAGGGGGCTTTACAATGAGCAGTTCTTC; CDR3: CATRDRGLYNEQFF
size: many; D: TRBD2; length: 18; J: TRBJ2-7; V: TRBV2; DNA: TGTGCCAGCAGTGAGTCCTTTCCGACTAGCGGTACCTTGCGAGAGCAGTACTTC; CDR3: CASSESFPTSGTLREQYF
size: many; D: .; length: 12; J: TRBJ1-3; V: TRBV20-1; DNA: TGCAGTGCTAGCACCTCTGGAAACACCATATATTTT; CDR3: CSASTSGNTIYF
size: few; D: .; length: 16; J: TRBJ2-3; V: TRBV6-5; DNA: TGTGCCAGCAGTTACCCGCAGGAGATTAGCACAGATACGCAGTATTTT; CDR3: CASSYPQEISTDTQYF
size: few; D: .; length: 12; J: TRBJ1-2; V: TRBV29-1; DNA: TGCAGCGTTTCATCCTTCAAAGGGGGCTACACCTTC; CDR3: CSVSSFKGGYTF
size: .; D: TRBD1; length: 14; J: TRBJ2-5; V: TRBV19; DNA: TGTGCCAGTGCAAACGACAGGGGGCAAGAGACCCAGTACTTC; CDR3: CASANDRGQETQYF
size: few; D: .; length: 13; J: TRBJ1-5; V: TRBV12-3/TRBV12-4; DNA: TGTGCCAGCAGTCCCCAGGTGAATCAGCCCCAGCATTTT; CDR3: CASSPQVNQPQHF
size: .; D: TRBD2; length: 19; J: TRBJ2-5; V: TRBV29-1; DNA: TGCAGCACCCCCCCCCTGCTGACTAGCGGGAGGGCCGGGGGAGAGACCCAGTACTTC; CDR3: CSTPPLLTSGRAGGETQYF
size: few; D: .; length: 15; J: TRBJ2-3; V: TRBV27; DNA: TGTGCCAGCAGTACGGGACTCCAAGCCACAGATACGCAGTATTTT; CDR3: CASSTGLQATDTQYF
size: few; D: .; length: 12; J: TRBJ1-2; V: TRBV20-1; DNA: TGCAGTGCTATCGACGATAACTATGGCTACACCTTC; CDR3: CSAIDDNYGYTF
size: .; D: TRBD1; length: 19; J: TRBJ1-4; V: TRBV6-2/TRBV6-3; DNA: TGTGCCAGCAGTTACTCGATGGTCCGGACAGGGAGTAGGAGTGAAAAACTGTTTTTT; CDR3: CASSYSMVRTGSRSEKLFF
size: .; D: TRBD1; length: 15; J: TRBJ1-2; V: TRBV11-2; DNA: TGTGCCAGCAGCGTACCGGGACAGGGACCCTATGGCTACACCTTC; CDR3: CASSVPGQGPYGYTF
size: .; D: TRBD2; length: 15; J: TRBJ2-2; V: TRBV7-9; DNA: TGTGCCAGCAGCCCGCGGGAGGGTGGCTCCGGGGAGCTGTTTTTT; CDR3: CASSPREGGSGELFF
size: few; D: TRBD1; length: 12; J: TRBJ1-1; V: TRBV24-1; DNA: TGTGCCACCAGTGCGGGACAGGGAAAAGCTTTCTTT; CDR3: CATSAGQGKAFF
size: many; D: .; length: 12; J: TRBJ2-1; V: TRBV7-3; DNA: TGTGCCAGCAGCCCTAACCGGGACAAGCAGTTCTTC; CDR3: CASSPNRDKQFF
size: many; D: TRBD2; length: 16; J: TRBJ2-3; V: TRBV28; DNA: TGTGCCAGCAGTTACAGACTAGCGGGAGGGACAGATACGCAGTATTTT; CDR3: CASSYRLAGGTDTQYF
size: many; D: .; length: 11; J: TRBJ2-1; V: TRBV11-2; DNA: TGTGCCAGCAGCTCCGGAGATACCCCGTTCTTC; CDR3: CASSSGDTPFF